This T cell receptor beta chain was profiled in a study of human T cells and chemical hapten exposure. Overall study findings and caveats: Having alopecia, donors may respond immunologically unlike healthy people.

The CDR3 covers 14 residues. Germline assignment: CDR1 SNHLY and CDR2 FYNNEI. The V segment lost 6 bases and the J segment 4 bases; nucleotides outside the gene matches: 7. Time point defined: patch test 2, 6 weeks after DPC sensitization. As for treatment: therapeutic diphenylcyclopropenone sensitization with weekly scalp DPC. This clonotype was observed a few times. The target antigen is unknown. The library labeled individual cDNA molecules by adding unique molecular identifiers to them. From the RACE reads, TCRdb called clonotypes with MiXCR, one entry per CDR3 protein. The data contain 330,000 or so distinct CDR3 sequences, about 6.3% of them seen just once; the ten biggest clones take up over 5.5%.

Sequences were derived from whole blood, sampled in connection with sensitization to the hapten diphenylcyclopropenone (DPC). This TCR derives from a woman aged 18-35 years with alopecia areata. Some clones in this sample may be carry-over from other donors' samples. This chain links TRBV2 with TRBJ1-1; 8 nucleotides align to TRBD1. The CDR3 nucleotides read TGTGCCAGCAGCAAGACAGGGGCGTCCACTGAAGCTTTCTTT. Translation: CASSKTGASTEAFF.